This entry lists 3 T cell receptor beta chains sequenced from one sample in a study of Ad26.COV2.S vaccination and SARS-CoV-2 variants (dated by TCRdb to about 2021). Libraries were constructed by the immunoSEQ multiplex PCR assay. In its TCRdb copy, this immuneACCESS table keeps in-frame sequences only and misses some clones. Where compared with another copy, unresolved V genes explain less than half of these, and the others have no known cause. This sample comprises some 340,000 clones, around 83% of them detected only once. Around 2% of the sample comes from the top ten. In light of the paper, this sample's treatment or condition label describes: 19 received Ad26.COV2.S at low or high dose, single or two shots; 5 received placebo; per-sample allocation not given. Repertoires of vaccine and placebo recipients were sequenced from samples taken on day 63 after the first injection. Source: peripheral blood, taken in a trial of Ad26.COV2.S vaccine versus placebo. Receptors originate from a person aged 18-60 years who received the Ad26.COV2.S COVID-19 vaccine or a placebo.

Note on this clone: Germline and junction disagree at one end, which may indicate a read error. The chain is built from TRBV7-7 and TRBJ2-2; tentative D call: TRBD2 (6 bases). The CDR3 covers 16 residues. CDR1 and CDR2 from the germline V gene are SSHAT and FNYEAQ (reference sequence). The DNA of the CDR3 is TGTGCTAGCATCATAGCAGTCGGGGGAGGTGGCGGGGAGCTGTTTTTT. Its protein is CASIIAVGGGGGELFF.

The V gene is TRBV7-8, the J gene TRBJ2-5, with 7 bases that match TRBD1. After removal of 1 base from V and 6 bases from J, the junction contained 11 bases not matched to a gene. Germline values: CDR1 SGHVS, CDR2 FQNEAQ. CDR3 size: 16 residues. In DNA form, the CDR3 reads TGTGCCAGCAGCTTAGGTGGACAGGTGAAAACAAAGACCCAGTACTTC. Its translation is CASSLGGQVKTKTQYF.

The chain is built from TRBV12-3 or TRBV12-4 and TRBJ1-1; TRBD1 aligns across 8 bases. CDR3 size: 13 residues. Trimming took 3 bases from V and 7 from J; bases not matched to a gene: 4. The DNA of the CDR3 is TGTGCCAGCAGTTTCCAGGGGGCGGGTGAAGCTTTCTTT. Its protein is CASSFQGAGEAFF.